This T cell receptor beta chain derives from a study of a mutant IDH1 vaccine in newly diagnosed glioma. Study summary: Of the patients given treatment, around 62% were male and around 40% were female, and a mean age of about 44 years was recorded. Pretreatment consisted of radiotherapy, temozolomide, or both, with most receiving both. Scheduled at week 35, visit V12 preceded visit V13, held at week 47.

Using immunoSEQ multiplex PCR, the repertoire was profiled, and TCRdb retains in-frame clones only, with some absent. The sample holds roughly 56,000 clones, approximately 80% seen once. Time point given: week 47, end of study. Each vaccine dose was 300 ug of mutant IDH1 20-mer peptide, with topical imiquimod. Diagnosis in the donors showed new WHO grade 3 or 4 astrocytomas that were IDH1-mutant and ATRX-lost. Germline assignment: CDR1 MGHRA and CDR2 YSYEKL. The CDR3 contains 15 residues. Trimming took off 0 bases at V and 2 bases at J, with 10 bases between the two ends. With regard to this clone: The antigen is unknown.

V usage is TRBV4-1 and J usage is TRBJ2-5, with D possibly being TRBD2 (5 bases). The sample was PBMCs, taken from a glioma patient whose treatment included an IDH1 peptide vaccine. The receptor was derived from a woman aged 40 to 49 with glioma. Some clones in this sample may be carry-over from other donors' samples. This CDR3 reads CASSQDPEDQETQYF. Written as DNA, the CDR3 is TGCGCCAGCAGCCAAGATCCGGAGGATCAAGAGACCCAGTACTTC.